This T cell receptor (beta chain) was obtained from a study of human T cells and chemical hapten exposure. Study information: 2% DPC was applied to about 2 cm by about 2 cm of upper inner arm skin for sensitization. Weekly diphenylcyclopropenone doses were given to patients' scalps across the roughly 25-week study. Patients were mainly female, each with alopecia areata, totalis or universalis. Notes on the study in general: Those TCRs sitting above 1 in 1000 frequency stayed the same with DPC sensitization.

V dropped 5 bases and J dropped 2 bases, with 10 bases sitting between them. The germline CDR1 and CDR2 sequences are SGHVS and FNYEAQ. The CDR3 has 13 residues. This clonotype was seen a handful of times. Its antigen is undetermined. This sample's time point: pre-sensitization, week 0. Treatment described: therapeutic diphenylcyclopropenone sensitization with weekly scalp DPC. Total RNA was isolated from unfractionated whole blood. TCRdb reprocessed the RACE reads via MiXCR and lists one record per CDR3 protein. The sample holds about 50,000 distinct CDR3 sequences; around a tenth are singletons and the top ten take more than 9%.

The sequences come from whole blood, collected in connection with sensitization to the hapten diphenylcyclopropenone (DPC). V usage is TRBV7-6 and J usage is TRBJ2-7; the D is unclear. This sequence was found in a woman aged 25-40 years with alopecia areata. Some clones in this sample may be carry-over from other donors' samples. Here the CDR3 reads CASSGITTYEQYF. The CDR3 bases are TGTGCCAGCAGCGGCATTACCACCTACGAGCAGTACTTC.